The clone carrying this T cell receptor (beta chain) occurred once. How the authors handled the data: Nucleated cell number was recorded as an estimate derived from reference gene primer amplification. Clones were read by immunoSEQ multiplex PCR, and TCRdb kept only the in-frame ones, dropping some. V and J calls and clone size are given by that table; D and trimming were obtained from the DNA. The sample lists about 200,000 clones, approximately 89% occurring once. V shed 0 bases and J shed 2 bases, with 14 bases lying between them. The CDR3 runs to 16 residues. Germline lookup yields CDR1 LGHNA and CDR2 YSLEER. The source of the sample is a study of blood T cell repertoires in COVID-19. Living in 24 US areas, the participants were between roughly 18 and 95 years of age. Assignments of participants to cohorts depended upon their own reported clinical history.

The receptor was derived from a middle-aged woman with acute COVID-19. Sequencing input: PBMCs or T cells enriched from blood (not recorded which). V usage is TRBV4-3 and J usage is TRBJ2-7; D possibly corresponds to TRBD2 (6 bases). CDR3 in amino acids: CASSQDQGSGTYEQYF. The CDR3 DNA follows: TGCGCCAGCAGCCAAGATCAGGGTAGCGGCACCTACGAGCAGTACTTC.